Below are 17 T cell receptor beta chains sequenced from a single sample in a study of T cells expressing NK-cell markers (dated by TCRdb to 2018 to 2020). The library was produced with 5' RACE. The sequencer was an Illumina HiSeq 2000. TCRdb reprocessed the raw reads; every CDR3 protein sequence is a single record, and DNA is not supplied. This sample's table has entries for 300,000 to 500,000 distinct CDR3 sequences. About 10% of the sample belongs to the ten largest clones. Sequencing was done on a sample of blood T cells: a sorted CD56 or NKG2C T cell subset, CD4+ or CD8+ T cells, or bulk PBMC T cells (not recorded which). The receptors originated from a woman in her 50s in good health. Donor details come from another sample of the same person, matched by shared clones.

CDR3 protein: CASTPGLAYNEQFF. V gene TRBV3-1 combines with J gene TRBJ2-1; TCRdb calls TRBD2, which cannot be checked without DNA. Germline V gene sequence: CDR1 LGHDT, CDR2 YNNKEL (reference sequence). This CDR3 is 14 amino acids long.

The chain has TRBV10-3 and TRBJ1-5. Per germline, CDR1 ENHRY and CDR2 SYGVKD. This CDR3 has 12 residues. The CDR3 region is CAISEARRPQHF.

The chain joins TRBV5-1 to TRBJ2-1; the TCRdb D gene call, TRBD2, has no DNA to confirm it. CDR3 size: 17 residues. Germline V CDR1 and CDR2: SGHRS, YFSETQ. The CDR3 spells CASSLGGLADSYNEQFF.

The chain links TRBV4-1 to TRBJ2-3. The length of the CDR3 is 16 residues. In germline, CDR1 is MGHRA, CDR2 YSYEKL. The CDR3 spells CASSQAIRIGKDTQYF.

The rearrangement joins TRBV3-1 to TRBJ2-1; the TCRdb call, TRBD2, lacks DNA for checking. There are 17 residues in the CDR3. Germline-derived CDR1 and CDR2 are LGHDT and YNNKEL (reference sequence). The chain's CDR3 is CASSQALSGGPYNEQFF.

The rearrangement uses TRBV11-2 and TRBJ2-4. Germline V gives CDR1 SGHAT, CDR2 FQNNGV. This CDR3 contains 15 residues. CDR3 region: CASTSLMAAKNIQYF.

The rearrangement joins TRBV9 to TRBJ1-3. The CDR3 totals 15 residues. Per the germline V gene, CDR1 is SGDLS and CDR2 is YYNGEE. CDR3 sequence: CASSVGVGLGNTIYF.

The CDR3 protein is CASSLDLFSNTQYF. The rearrangement joins TRBV11-2 to TRBJ2-3. The CDR3 spans 14 residues. CDR1 and CDR2 from the germline V gene are SGHAT and FQNNGV.

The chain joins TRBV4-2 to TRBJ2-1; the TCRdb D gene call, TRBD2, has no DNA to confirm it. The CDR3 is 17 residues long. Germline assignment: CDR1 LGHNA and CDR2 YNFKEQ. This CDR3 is CASSQRPAGGLGNEQFF.

The CDR3 sequence: CASSLAVDVETQYF. The V gene is TRBV12-3 or TRBV12-4, the J gene TRBJ2-5. The CDR3 spans 14 residues.

Here the CDR3 reads CSASPREWAGELFF. The chain combines TRBV20-1 with TRBJ2-2; there is no DNA to check the TCRdb D call of TRBD1. Germline CDR1 is DFQATT and CDR2 is SNEGSKA (reference sequence). The CDR3 has 14 residues.

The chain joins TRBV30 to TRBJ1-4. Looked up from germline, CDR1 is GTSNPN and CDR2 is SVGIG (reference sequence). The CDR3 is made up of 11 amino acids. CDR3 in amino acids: CAWSVSEKLFF. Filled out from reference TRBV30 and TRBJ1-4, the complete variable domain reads SQTIHQWPATLVQPVGSPLSLECTVEGTSNPNLYWYRQAAGRGLQLLFYSVGIGQISSEVPQNLSASRPQDRQFILSSKKLLLSDSGFYLCAWSVSEKLFFGSGTQLSVL.

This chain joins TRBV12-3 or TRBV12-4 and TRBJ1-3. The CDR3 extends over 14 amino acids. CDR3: CASSSGASGNTIYF.

This chain's CDR3 is CASSPPTGRETQYF. The rearrangement links TRBV12-3 or TRBV12-4 to TRBJ2-5; with no DNA, the TCRdb D assignment of TRBD1 cannot be verified. The CDR3 is 14 residues long.

The CDR3 region is CAIRGGREGNEQFF. The gene calls are TRBV10-3 and TRBJ2-1; the TCRdb D gene call, TRBD1, has no DNA to confirm it. The V gene's germline CDR1 is ENHRY and CDR2 SYGVKD. CDR3 length equals 14 residues.

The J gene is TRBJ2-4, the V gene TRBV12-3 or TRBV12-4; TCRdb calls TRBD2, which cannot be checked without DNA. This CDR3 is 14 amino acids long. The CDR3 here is CASSLIGGLNIQYF.

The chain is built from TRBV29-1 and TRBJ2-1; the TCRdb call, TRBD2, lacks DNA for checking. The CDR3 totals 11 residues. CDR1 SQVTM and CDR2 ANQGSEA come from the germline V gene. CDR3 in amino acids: CSGGAVNEQFF.